The clone carrying this T cell receptor beta chain was counted a few times. The source of the sample is a study of blood T cell repertoires in COVID-19. Study information: COVID-19 samples from acute and convalescent phases originated in the United States, Italy and Spain.

Profiled with immunoSEQ multiplex PCR; TCRdb holds only in-frame clones, not every one. The sample contains around 300,000 clones, over 75% of which appear only once. There are 14 residues in the CDR3. The germline V gene encodes CDR1 LNHDA and CDR2 SQIVND (reference sequence). V was shortened by 5 bases and J by 1 base, with 11 bases between the two germline ends. The chain carries TRBV19 and TRBJ1-1; D is undetermined. The receptor was isolated from a woman younger than 30 who had recovered from COVID-19. Sequencing input: PBMCs or T cells enriched from blood (not recorded which). Written as DNA, the CDR3 is TGTGCCAGTAGTTATCGACAATGGAACACTGAAGCTTTCTTT. Protein: CASSYRQWNTEAFF.